This T cell receptor (beta chain) was recovered during a study of cytomegalovirus exposure and HLA in healthy donors. V lost 5 bases to trimming and J lost 1 base; unmatched junction nucleotides: 3. The length of the CDR3 is 15 residues. Looked up from germline, CDR1 is SGHTA and CDR2 is FQGNSA. Both 60 Vbeta primers and 13 Jbeta primers went into the PCR. Profiling relied on immunoSEQ multiplex PCR, and the TCRdb table lists in-frame clones only, not all of them. The sample has some 200,000 clones; under 90% are singletons. Regarding the study as a whole: Trimming of TCR beta V- and J-genes showed a link, identified in a later analysis, to a missense DCLRE1C variant.

As regards this clone: The antigen remains undetermined.

Healthy donors of bone marrow made up the group. The chain employs TRBV7-2 and TRBJ2-3; TRBD2 matches 10 bases. The TCR was taken from a boy between 2 and 10 years old in good health and CMV-seronegative. What was sequenced was PBMCs. The CDR3 DNA is TGTGCCAGCAGCCCTAGCGGGGGCGGCACAGATACGCAGTATTTT. This codes for CASSPSGGGTDTQYF.